A few counts support the clone carrying this T cell receptor (beta chain). Germline V CDR1 and CDR2: SGHTA, FQGNSA. With V trimmed by 5 bases and J by 0 bases, 3 bases remained unmatched. This CDR3 region has 15 residues. The CDR3 regions of TCR beta were amplified from RNA transcripts. HTBI primers were used for first-round RT-PCR of the TCR CDR3. TCRdb itself ran the multiplex PCR reads through MiXCR, one entry per CDR3 protein. The repertoire has 600,000 to 750,000 distinct CDR3 sequences, around 15% of them found once; the top ten carry roughly 15%. The data were obtained in a study of T cells in Graves' hyperthyroidism and ophthalmopathy.

V and J are TRBV7-2 and TRBJ2-7; 11 bases fit TRBD2. The sequence was obtained from a man in his forties or fifties with Graves' hyperthyroidism. Sequencing was performed on blood. The CDR3 region has the DNA TGTGCCAGCAGCGAAACTAGCGGGGGCTCCTACGAGCAGTACTTC. Translated: CASSETSGGSYEQYF.